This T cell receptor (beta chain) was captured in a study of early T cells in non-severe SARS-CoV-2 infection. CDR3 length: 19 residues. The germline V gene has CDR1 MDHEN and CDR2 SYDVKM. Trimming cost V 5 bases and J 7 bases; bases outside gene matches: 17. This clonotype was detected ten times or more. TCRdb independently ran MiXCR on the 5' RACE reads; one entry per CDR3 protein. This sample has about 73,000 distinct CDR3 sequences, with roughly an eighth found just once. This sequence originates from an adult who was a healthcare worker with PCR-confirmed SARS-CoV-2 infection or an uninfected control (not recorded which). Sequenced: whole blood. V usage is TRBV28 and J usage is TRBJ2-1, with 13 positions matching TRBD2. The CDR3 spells CASSTPGTSGEPIWNEQFF. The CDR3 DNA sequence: TGTGCCAGCAGTACACCCGGGACTAGCGGGGAGCCCATTTGGAATGAGCAGTTCTTC.